Sequencing of this T cell receptor beta chain was carried out in a study of cytomegalovirus exposure and HLA in healthy donors. Turning to the study itself: A subsequent analysis reported that the 95 to 150 validation repertoires were produced on the same platform that had also been used for the 666 first-cohort repertoires. Findings and caveats of the study: A subsequent analysis found that TCR clusters from the first cohort also tended to co-occur in the 90 to 150 validation repertoires, with about 94% of cluster scores above 0.

Concerning this clone: Its antigen is not identified.

V shed 0 bases and J 4 bases; nucleotides not matched to a gene: 4. The germline V gene encodes CDR1 SGHDT and CDR2 YYEEEE. CDR3 length: 15 residues. The repertoire was sequenced with immunoSEQ multiplex PCR; TCRdb's copy has only in-frame clones and lacks some. Of about 250,000 clones in the sample, around nine tenths were seen once. The chain employs TRBV5-6 and TRBJ2-5; 9 bases agree with TRBD2. Material: PBMCs. This TCR was recovered from a man aged 18 to 30 in good health and CMV-seronegative. The CDR3 loop is CASSLVGLASETQYF. CDR3 nucleotide sequence: TGTGCCAGCAGCTTGGTGGGACTAGCTTCAGAGACCCAGTACTTC.